A single sample gave rise to the 9 T cell receptor beta chains below, sequenced in a study of T cell repertoires in cytomegalovirus infection. TCRdb processed the reads anew with MiXCR; each CDR3 protein has one entry. The sample shows approximately 990,000 distinct CDR3 sequences, roughly 30% of them seen only once. No antigens are known for them. The specimen comprised cultured CD8+ T cells from PBMCs, sampled from culture after CMV antigen stimulation. These receptors all come from a human donor in good health (CMV status not recorded). Some clones in this sample may be carry-over from other donors' samples.

The genes are TRBV4-1 and TRBJ1-5; a possible D gene is TRBD1 (5 bases). The CDR3 has 14 residues. The germline CDR1 and CDR2 sequences are MGHRA and YSYEKL. The V end lost 1 base, the J end lost 6 bases, and 10 bases lay between the germline ends. The CDR3 DNA reads TGCGCCAGCAGCCAAGTGAGAGGGGCTCAGCCCCAGCATTTT. It encodes CASSQVRGAQPQHF.

This clonotype was seen a handful of times. A read error may produce the germline difference seen at one junction end. The V and J genes are TRBV7-9 and TRBJ2-3, with TRBD2 matching over 14 bases. The CDR3 totals 15 residues. The germline CDR1 and CDR2 sequences are SEHNR and FQNEAQ (reference sequence). CDR3 loop: CASSLTSGGALVQMF. As DNA, the CDR3 is TGTGCCAGCAGCCTGACTAGCGGGGGGGCATTGGTCCAGATGTTT.

This clonotype was seen more than once but under ten times. The chain employs TRBV27 and TRBJ2-1, with a weak D call TRBD1 (6 bases). CDR3 size: 14 residues. V was trimmed by 7 bases and J by 4 bases, leaving 14 bases between them. Germline-derived CDR1 and CDR2 are MNHEY and SMNVEV (reference sequence). This CDR3 reads CASTPVGQYNEQFF. The CDR3 DNA reads TGTGCCAGCACCCCCGTCGGACAGTACAATGAGCAGTTCTTC.

CDR3 amino acids: CSARDKRLAGGNQETQYF. DNA for the CDR3: TGCAGTGCTAGAGATAAGAGACTAGCGGGGGGTAACCAAGAGACCCAGTACTTC. The rearrangement joins TRBV20-1 to TRBJ2-5; 13 nucleotides match TRBD2. The CDR3 runs to 18 residues. Trimming at V came to 0 bases and at J to 0 bases, leaving 7 bases not matched to a gene. Germline V CDR1 and CDR2: DFQATT, SNEGSKA (reference sequence).

V usage is TRBV5-5 and J usage is TRBJ1-3; perhaps TRBD1 as D (6 bases). Trimming removed 1 base from V and 4 bases from J, with 9 bases in between. The germline V gene has CDR1 SGHKS and CDR2 YYEKEE (reference sequence). There are 14 residues in the CDR3. The CDR3 coding sequence is TGTGCCAGCAGCTTGACAGGGATCGGAAACACCATATATTTT. As protein: CASSLTGIGNTIYF.

The rearrangement links TRBV9 to TRBJ2-2, with TRBD1 identical over 11 bases. This CDR3 comprises 16 residues. Trimming at V came to 3 bases and at J to 5 bases, leaving 6 bases not matched to a gene. Per germline, CDR1 SGDLS and CDR2 YYNGEE. Here the CDR3 DNA reads TGTGCCAGCAGCGCTCGGGACAGGGGGATGACCGGGGAGCTGTTTTTT. Its translation is CASSARDRGMTGELFF.

The rearrangement links TRBV5-4 to TRBJ2-7; 7 nucleotides line up with TRBD1. After removal of 3 bases from V and 5 bases from J, the junction contained 14 bases not matched to a gene. This CDR3 spans 16 amino acids. Germline-derived CDR1 and CDR2 are SGHNT and YYREEE (reference sequence). The CDR3 here is CASSYNPTGIRDEQYF. The DNA for the CDR3 is TGTGCCAGCAGCTACAACCCGACAGGGATTCGGGACGAGCAGTACTTC.

This clonotype was counted only a few times. At one end, the junction sequence differs from germline, possibly due to a read error. V gene TRBV14 combines with J gene TRBJ2-5, with 10 bases that match TRBD1. The CDR3 extends over 15 amino acids. From germline, CDR1 is SGHDN and CDR2 FVKESK. The CDR3 DNA follows: TGTGCCAGCCGCCAGGGGACAGGGGCCCAAGAGACCCAGTACTTC. This sequence encodes CASRQGTGAQETQYF. The complete variable domain, with remaining parts taken from reference TRBV14 and TRBJ2-5, reads EAGVTQFPSHSVIEKGQTVTLRCDPISGHDNLYWYRRVMGKEIKFLLHFVKESKQDESGMPNNRFLAERTGGTYSTLKVQPAELEDSGVYFCASRQGTGAQETQYFGPGTRLLVL.

J is TRBJ2-5 and V is TRBV28; 15 bases map to TRBD2. Germline V gene sequence: CDR1 MDHEN, CDR2 SYDVKM. CDR3 length equals 15 residues. V was clipped by 5 bases and J by 7 bases; unmatched bases: 5. As DNA, the CDR3 is TGTGCCAGCAGTACGGGACTAGCGGGGGGCCGGACCCAGTACTTC. As protein: CASSTGLAGGRTQYF.